Reported below is one T cell receptor (beta chain). Trimming stripped 1 base from V and 5 bases from J, with 9 bases between. This CDR3 has 13 amino acids. Per the germline V gene, CDR1 is GTSNPN and CDR2 is SVGIG (reference sequence). These data originate in a study of shared clonotypes between healthy human individuals. The data were produced by immunoSEQ multiplex PCR, yet TCRdb's version contains in-frame clones alone and is incomplete. The sample contains about 640,000 clones, 60% to 80% of which appear only once. The sample was memory CD4+ T cells sorted from blood. Subset in this sample: CD45RA-negative fraction. This chain links TRBV30 with TRBJ2-1; D may be TRBD1 or TRBD2 (5 bases each). This receptor was taken from a woman in her 30s in good health. CDR3: CAWSGGVHNEQFF. Here the CDR3 DNA reads TGTGCCTGGAGTGGAGGGGTACACAATGAGCAGTTCTTC.